The clone carrying this TCR beta chain is termed medium-sized (0.01 to 0.1%). The data originate from a study of neoadjuvant anti-PD-1 for oral cavity cancer. Time point described: after neoadjuvant nivolumab, at surgical resection. Method: immunoSEQ multiplex PCR; TCRdb's copy keeps in-frame clones and lacks some. The sample has about 14,000 clones, about 37% seen once. The CDR3 spans 13 residues. V was shortened by 3 bases and J by 7 bases, with 7 bases between the two germline ends. From germline, CDR1 is MNHNS and CDR2 SASEGT. Sequencing was performed on tumor tissue, taken after nivolumab (anti-PD-1) treatment. This sequence joins TRBV6-1 and TRBJ1-6, with TRBD1 as a possible D gene (5 bases). The receptor was isolated from a person between 35 and 79 years old with oral cavity squamous cell carcinoma. The CDR3 bases are TGTGCCAGCAGTGACAGGGAAAATTCACCCCTCCACTTT. As protein: CASSDRENSPLHF.